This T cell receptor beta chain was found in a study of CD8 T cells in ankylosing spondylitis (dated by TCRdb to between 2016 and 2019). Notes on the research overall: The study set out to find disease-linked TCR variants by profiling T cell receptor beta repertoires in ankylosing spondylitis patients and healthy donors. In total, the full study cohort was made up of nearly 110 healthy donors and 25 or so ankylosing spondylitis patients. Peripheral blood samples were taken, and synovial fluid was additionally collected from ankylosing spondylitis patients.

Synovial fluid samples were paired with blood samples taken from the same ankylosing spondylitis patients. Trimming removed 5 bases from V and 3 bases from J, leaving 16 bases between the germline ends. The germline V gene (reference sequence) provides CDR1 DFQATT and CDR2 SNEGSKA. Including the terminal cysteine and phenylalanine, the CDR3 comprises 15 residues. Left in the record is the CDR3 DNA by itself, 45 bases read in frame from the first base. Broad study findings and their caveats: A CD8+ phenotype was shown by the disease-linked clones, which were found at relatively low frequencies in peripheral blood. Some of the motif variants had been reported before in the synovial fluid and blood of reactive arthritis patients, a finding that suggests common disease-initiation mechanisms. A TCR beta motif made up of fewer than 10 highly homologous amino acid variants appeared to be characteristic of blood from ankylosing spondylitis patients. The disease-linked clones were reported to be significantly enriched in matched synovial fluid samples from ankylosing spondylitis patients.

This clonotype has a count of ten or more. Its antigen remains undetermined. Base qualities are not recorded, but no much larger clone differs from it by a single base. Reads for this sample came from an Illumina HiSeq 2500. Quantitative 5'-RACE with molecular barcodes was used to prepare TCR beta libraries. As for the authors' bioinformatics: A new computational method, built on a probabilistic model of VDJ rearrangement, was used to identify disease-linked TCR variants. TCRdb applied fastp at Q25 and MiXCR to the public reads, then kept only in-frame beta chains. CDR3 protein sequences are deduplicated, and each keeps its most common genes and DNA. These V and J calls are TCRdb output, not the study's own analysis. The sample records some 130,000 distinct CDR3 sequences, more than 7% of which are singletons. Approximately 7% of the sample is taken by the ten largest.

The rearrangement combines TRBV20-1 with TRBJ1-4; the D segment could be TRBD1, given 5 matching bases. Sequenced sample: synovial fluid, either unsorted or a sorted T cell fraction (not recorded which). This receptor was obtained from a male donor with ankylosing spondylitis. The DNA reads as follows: TGCAGTGCTCACCTCGGGTGGGGGTCTAATGAAAAACTGTTTTTT. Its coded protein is CSAHLGWGSNEKLFF.